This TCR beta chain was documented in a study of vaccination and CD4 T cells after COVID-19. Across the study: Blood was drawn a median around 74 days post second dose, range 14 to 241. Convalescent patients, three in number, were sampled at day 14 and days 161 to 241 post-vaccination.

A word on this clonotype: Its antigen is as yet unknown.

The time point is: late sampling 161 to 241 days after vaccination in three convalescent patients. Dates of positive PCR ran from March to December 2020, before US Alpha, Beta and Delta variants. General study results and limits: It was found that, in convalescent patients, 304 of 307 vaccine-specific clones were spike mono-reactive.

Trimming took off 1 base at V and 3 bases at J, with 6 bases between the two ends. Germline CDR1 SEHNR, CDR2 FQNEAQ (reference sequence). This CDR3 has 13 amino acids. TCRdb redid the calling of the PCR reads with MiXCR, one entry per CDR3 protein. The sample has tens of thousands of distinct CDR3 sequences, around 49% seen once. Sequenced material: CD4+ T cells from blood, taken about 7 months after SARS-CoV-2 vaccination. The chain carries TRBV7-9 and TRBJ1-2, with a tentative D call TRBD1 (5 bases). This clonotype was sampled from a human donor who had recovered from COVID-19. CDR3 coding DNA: TGTGCCAGCAGCTTAGGGGGCTACTATGGCTACACCTTC. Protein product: CASSLGGYYGYTF.